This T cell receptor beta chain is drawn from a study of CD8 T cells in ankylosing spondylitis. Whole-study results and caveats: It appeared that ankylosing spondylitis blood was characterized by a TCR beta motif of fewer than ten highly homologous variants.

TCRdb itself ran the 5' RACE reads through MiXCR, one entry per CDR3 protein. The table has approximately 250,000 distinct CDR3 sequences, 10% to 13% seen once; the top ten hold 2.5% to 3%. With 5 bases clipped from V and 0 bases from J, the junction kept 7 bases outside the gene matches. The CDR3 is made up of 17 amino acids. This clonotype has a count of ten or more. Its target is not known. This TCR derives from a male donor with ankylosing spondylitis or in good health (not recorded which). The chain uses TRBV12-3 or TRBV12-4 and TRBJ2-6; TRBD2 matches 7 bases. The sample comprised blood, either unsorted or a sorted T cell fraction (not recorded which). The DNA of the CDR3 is TGTGCCAGCAGTCTTAGGGGCGGGGGCTCTGGGGCCAACGTCCTGACTTTC. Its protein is CASSLRGGGSGANVLTF.